This T cell receptor beta chain came from a study of CD8 T cells in ankylosing spondylitis. Trimming stripped 6 bases from V and 7 bases from J, with 15 bases between. This CDR3 has 13 residues. Germline loops: CDR1 SNHLY, CDR2 FYNNEI. There are a few counts of this clonotype. TCRdb reprocessed the 5' RACE reads via MiXCR and lists one record per CDR3 protein. The sample shows 200,000 to 300,000 distinct CDR3 sequences, around 11% of them seen only once. The origin of this receptor is a male donor with ankylosing spondylitis or in good health (not recorded which). The sample was blood, either unsorted or a sorted T cell fraction (not recorded which). The chain joins TRBV2 to TRBJ1-1; maybe TRBD1 (5 bases). The CDR3 DNA follows: TGTGCCAGCAGGGGGGGGAGGGGTTTTGAAGCTTTCTTT. This translates into CASRGGRGFEAFF.